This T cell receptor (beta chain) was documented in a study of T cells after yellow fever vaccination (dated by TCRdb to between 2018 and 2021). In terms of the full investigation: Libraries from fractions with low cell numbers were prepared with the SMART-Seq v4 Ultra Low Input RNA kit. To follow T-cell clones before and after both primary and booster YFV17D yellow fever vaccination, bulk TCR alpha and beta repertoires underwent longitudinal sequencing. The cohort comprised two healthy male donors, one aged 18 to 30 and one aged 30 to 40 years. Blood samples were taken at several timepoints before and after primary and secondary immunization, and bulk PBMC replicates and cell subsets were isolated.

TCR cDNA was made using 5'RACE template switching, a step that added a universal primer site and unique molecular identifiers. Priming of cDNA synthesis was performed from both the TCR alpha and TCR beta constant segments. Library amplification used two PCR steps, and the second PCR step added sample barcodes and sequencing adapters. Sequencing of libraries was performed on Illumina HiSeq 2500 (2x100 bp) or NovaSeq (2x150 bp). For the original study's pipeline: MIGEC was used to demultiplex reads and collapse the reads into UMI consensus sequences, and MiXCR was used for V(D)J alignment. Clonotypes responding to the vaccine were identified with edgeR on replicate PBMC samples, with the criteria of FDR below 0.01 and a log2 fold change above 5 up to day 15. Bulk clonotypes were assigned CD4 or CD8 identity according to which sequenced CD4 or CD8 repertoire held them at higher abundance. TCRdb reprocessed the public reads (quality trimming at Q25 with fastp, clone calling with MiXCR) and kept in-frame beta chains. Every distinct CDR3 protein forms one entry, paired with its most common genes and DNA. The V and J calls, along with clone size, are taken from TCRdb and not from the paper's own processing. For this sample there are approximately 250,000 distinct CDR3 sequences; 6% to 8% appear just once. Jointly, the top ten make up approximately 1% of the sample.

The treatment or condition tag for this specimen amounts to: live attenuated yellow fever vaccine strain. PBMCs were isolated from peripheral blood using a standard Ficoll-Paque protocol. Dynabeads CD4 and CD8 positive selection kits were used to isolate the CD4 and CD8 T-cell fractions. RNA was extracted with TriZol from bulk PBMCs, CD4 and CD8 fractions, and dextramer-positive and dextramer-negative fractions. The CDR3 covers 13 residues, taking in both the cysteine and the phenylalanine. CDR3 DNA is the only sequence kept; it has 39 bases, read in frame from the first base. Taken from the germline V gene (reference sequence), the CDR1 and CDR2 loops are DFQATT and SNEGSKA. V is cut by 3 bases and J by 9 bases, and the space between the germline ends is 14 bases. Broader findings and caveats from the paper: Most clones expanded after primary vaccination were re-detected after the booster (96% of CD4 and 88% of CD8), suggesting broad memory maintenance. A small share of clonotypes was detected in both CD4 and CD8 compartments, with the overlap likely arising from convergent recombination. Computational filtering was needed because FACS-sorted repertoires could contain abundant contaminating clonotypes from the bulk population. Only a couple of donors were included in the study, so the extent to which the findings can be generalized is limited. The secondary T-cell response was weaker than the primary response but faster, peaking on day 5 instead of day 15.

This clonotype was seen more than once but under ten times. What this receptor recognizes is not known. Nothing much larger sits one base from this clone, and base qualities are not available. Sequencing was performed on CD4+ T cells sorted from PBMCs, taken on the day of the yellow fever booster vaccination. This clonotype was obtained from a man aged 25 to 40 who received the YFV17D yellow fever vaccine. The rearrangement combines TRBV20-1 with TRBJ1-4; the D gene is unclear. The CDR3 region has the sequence CSARWTPDQKLFF. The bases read TGCAGTGCTAGGTGGACGCCTGATCAAAAACTGTTTTTT.